This is a list of T cell receptor beta chains from one sample in a study of blood T cell repertoires in COVID-19. Assay used: immunoSEQ multiplex PCR; TCRdb lists only in-frame clones, some missing. The sample lists about 180,000 clones; 80% to 90% were seen once. Source material: peripheral blood. The source is a man over 45 with active or convalescent COVID-19. The CDR3 runs from the conserved cysteine through the conserved F or W. Fields, in order: V gene, clone size, J gene, D gene, CDR3 protein, CDR3 DNA. A D gene is named only where the DNA matches it firmly. Rows may omit the clone size; those that give it use once, few, many or a size class.

>TRBV30|.|TRBJ2-1|TRBD2
CAWGTSGGIQFF
TGTGCCTGGGGGACTAGCGGGGGGATTCAGTTCTTC
>TRBV7-2|.|TRBJ1-1|.
CASSSAGGLDTEAFF
TGTGCCAGCAGCTCTGCTGGGGGCTTGGACACTGAAGCTTTCTTT
>TRBV19|.|TRBJ1-4|.
CASSNRAPNEKLFF
TGTGCCAGTAGTAACAGGGCCCCAAATGAAAAACTGTTTTTT
>TRBV5-1|.|TRBJ1-3|.
CASSLGQGNTIYF
TGCGCCAGCAGCTTGGGACAGGGAAACACCATATATTTT
>TRBV19|.|TRBJ2-1|TRBD2
CASSMGAGNEQFF
TGTGCCAGTAGTATGGGAGCGGGAAATGAGCAGTTCTTC
>TRBV4-2|once|TRBJ1-5|.
CASSTRTDHNQPQHF
TGTGCCAGCAGCACCAGGACAGACCACAATCAGCCCCAGCATTTT
>TRBV5-1|.|TRBJ2-5|TRBD2
CASSLPPGGKETQYF
TGCGCCAGCAGCTTGCCCCCGGGAGGAAAAGAGACCCAGTACTTC
>TRBV10-3|.|TRBJ2-1|TRBD2
CAISESSGGAYNEQFF
TGTGCCATCAGTGAGTCTAGCGGGGGGGCCTACAATGAGCAGTTCTTC
>TRBV9|.|TRBJ2-1|TRBD2
CASSLTSGVLDEQFF
TGTGCCAGCAGCCTAACTAGCGGGGTGTTAGATGAGCAGTTCTTC
>TRBV7-3|.|TRBJ1-2|TRBD1
CASSPRGRRADYGYTF
TGTGCCAGCAGCCCGAGGGGGCGACGGGCTGACTATGGCTACACCTTC
>TRBV11-3|.|TRBJ1-5|.
CASSLDLSYRVCQPQHF
TGTGCCAGCAGCTTAGATCTGTCGTACAGGGTCTGTCAGCCCCAGCATTTT
>TRBV2|.|TRBJ1-5|TRBD1
CASSNGQGHQPQHF
TGTGCCAGCAGTAACGGACAGGGTCATCAGCCCCAGCATTTT
>TRBV13|.|TRBJ2-1|TRBD2
CASSLGSRGGKFF
TGTGCCAGCAGCTTAGGGTCCCGGGGGGGGAAGTTCTTC
>TRBV24-1|.|TRBJ2-7|.
CATSDFAGEQYF
TGTGCCACCAGTGATTTCGCAGGCGAGCAGTACTTC
>TRBV7-7|.|TRBJ2-2|TRBD2
CASSPLGGSNTGELFF
TGTGCCAGCAGCCCCCTGGGGGGGAGTAACACCGGGGAGCTGTTTTTT
>TRBV4-3|.|TRBJ1-1|TRBD1
CASSLLTGGTEAFF
TGCGCCAGCAGCCTTTTAACAGGGGGCACTGAAGCTTTCTTT
>TRBV7-7|.|TRBJ2-5|TRBD2
CASSLVGREETQYF
TGTGCCAGCAGCTTAGTTGGGAGGGAAGAGACCCAGTACTTC
>TRBV24-1|few|TRBJ1-4|TRBD1
CAVHRGREKLFF
TGTGCCGTGCACAGGGGGAGGGAAAAACTGTTTTTT
>TRBV12-3/TRBV12-4|.|TRBJ2-5|.
CASSEQVETQYF
TGTGCCAGCAGTGAACAGGTAGAGACCCAGTACTTC
>TRBV30|.|TRBJ1-5|TRBD1
CAWSVRDRNNQPQHF
TGTGCCTGGAGTGTACGGGACAGAAATAATCAGCCCCAGCATTTT
>TRBV12-5|.|TRBJ1-5|.
CASVGSNSNQPQHF
TGTGCTAGTGTTGGGAGTAATAGCAATCAGCCCCAGCATTTT
>TRBV30|.|TRBJ2-7|.
CAWSETQRNTDYEQYF
TGTGCCTGGAGTGAAACCCAGCGGAATACGGACTACGAGCAGTACTTC
>TRBV28|.|TRBJ2-1|TRBD1
CASRNGQGNLGEQFF
TGTGCCAGCAGGAATGGACAGGGGAACCTCGGTGAGCAGTTCTTC
>TRBV6-2/TRBV6-3|.|TRBJ2-5|.
CASSYSRASVSQETQYF
TGTGCCAGCAGTTACTCGAGAGCGTCCGTTTCACAAGAGACCCAGTACTTC
>TRBV6-5|.|TRBJ1-6|.
CASSYSTEFHSPLHF
TGTGCCAGCAGTTACTCAACAGAGTTCCACTCACCCCTCCACTTT
>TRBV19|.|TRBJ1-1|TRBD1
CASRPGQINTEAFF
TGTGCCAGTAGACCGGGACAGATCAACACTGAAGCTTTCTTT
>TRBV12-3/TRBV12-4|.|TRBJ1-6|.
CATREGGVPPLHF
TGTGCCACCAGAGAGGGGGGGGTCCCACCCCTCCACTTT
>TRBV29-1|.|TRBJ2-2|TRBD1
CSVTGGTGELFF
TGCAGCGTTACAGGGGGCACCGGGGAGCTGTTTTTT
>TRBV29-1|.|TRBJ2-1|.
CSVEDPGTRYNEQFF
TGCAGCGTTGAAGATCCCGGGACACGATACAATGAGCAGTTCTTC
>TRBV11-3|few|TRBJ2-7|.
CASSNRQHEQYF
TGTGCCAGCAGCAATCGACAGCACGAGCAGTACTTC
>TRBV28|.|TRBJ2-7|.
CASSSQGFEQYF
TGTGCCAGCAGTTCTCAGGGGTTCGAGCAGTACTTC
>TRBV24-1|.|TRBJ2-1|TRBD2
CATSDAGTSGIMNEQFF
TGTGCCACCAGTGATGCCGGGACTAGCGGTATTATGAATGAGCAGTTCTTC
>TRBV30|.|TRBJ1-4|.
CAYRQANEKLFF
TGTGCCTACAGACAGGCTAATGAAAAACTGTTTTTT
>TRBV12-5|.|TRBJ2-7|.
CASPRVCWHYEQYF
TGTGCTAGTCCCAGGGTGTGCTGGCACTACGAGCAGTACTTC
>TRBV7-9|.|TRBJ1-2|.
CASSLAGGGANYGYTF
TGTGCCAGCAGCTTAGCTGGCGGAGGCGCTAACTATGGCTACACCTTC
>TRBV4-3|.|TRBJ1-5|.
CASSANGDSNQPQHF
TGCGCCAGCAGCGCAAACGGGGATAGCAATCAGCCCCAGCATTTT
>TRBV5-1|.|TRBJ2-2|TRBD1
CASSGPGTGATGELFF
TGCGCCAGCAGCGGTCCCGGGACAGGGGCCACCGGGGAGCTGTTTTTT
>TRBV11-3|.|TRBJ2-2|.
CASRAGVNTGELFF
TGTGCCAGCAGGGCAGGTGTAAACACCGGGGAGCTGTTTTTT
>TRBV6-5|.|TRBJ1-1|TRBD1
CASSTWDSNTEAFF
TGTGCCAGCAGTACTTGGGACAGTAACACTGAAGCTTTCTTT
>TRBV9|.|TRBJ2-4|.
CASSVAEKNIQYF
TGTGCCAGCAGCGTAGCTGAGAAAAACATTCAGTACTTC
>TRBV11-2|.|TRBJ2-5|.
CASSFATTDPGETQYF
TGTGCCAGCAGCTTCGCTACTACTGACCCTGGGGAGACCCAGTACTTC
>TRBV5-1|.|TRBJ2-5|.
CASRTVIGFQETQYF
TGCGCCTCCAGGACAGTGATCGGGTTCCAAGAGACCCAGTACTTC